One sample yielded the 20 T cell receptor beta chains listed below, sequenced in a study of T cell repertoires in cytomegalovirus infection. These receptors are not linked to any known antigen. TCRdb analysed the reads with MiXCR anew, one entry per CDR3 protein. The sample has some 100,000 distinct CDR3 sequences, about 30% seen once. The source material was CD8+ T cells from cultured PBMCs, sampled from culture after CMV antigen stimulation. These receptors all stem from a human donor in good health (CMV status not recorded). Some clones in this sample may be carry-over from other donors' samples.

The chain uses TRBV5-4 and TRBJ2-1; D gene uncertain. The CDR3 length is 12 residues. V was clipped by 0 bases and J by 15 bases, with 13 bases between them. The V gene's germline CDR1 is SGHNT and CDR2 YYREEE (reference sequence). CDR3 loop: CASSLGSTGAFF. In nucleotides, the CDR3 is TGTGCCAGCAGCTTGGGGTCTACCGGAGCGTTCTTC. The complete variable domain, with remaining parts taken from reference TRBV5-4 and TRBJ2-1, reads ETGVTQSPTHLIKTRGQQVTLRCSSQSGHNTVSWYQQALGQGPQFIFQYYREEENGRGNFPPRFSGLQFPNYSSELNVNALELDDSALYLCASSLGSTGAFFGPGTRLTVL.

This clonotype occurred many times. V and J are TRBV27 and TRBJ2-2; D not resolved. The CDR3 length is 12 residues. Germline loops: CDR1 MNHEY, CDR2 SMNVEV (reference sequence). V was clipped by 6 bases and J by 2 bases, with 4 bases between them. CDR3 DNA: TGTGCCAGCAGGGCAAACACCGGGGAGCTGTTTTTT. This encodes CASRANTGELFF.

This clonotype has only a few counts. V is TRBV27 and J is TRBJ2-3; no clear D gene. This CDR3 has 14 residues. Trimming removed 6 bases from V and 2 bases from J, with 12 bases in between. From germline, CDR1 is MNHEY and CDR2 SMNVEV (reference sequence). The CDR3 DNA reads TGTGCCAGCAGCCCCTTTACGGTCACAGATACGCAGTATTTT. Translated: CASSPFTVTDTQYF.

This clonotype was observed many times. The rearrangement links TRBV12-3 or TRBV12-4 to TRBJ2-7; TRBD1 matches at 7 bases. The CDR3 loop spans 12 amino acids. J gave up 6 bases and V 6 bases, and 5 bases lay outside the gene matches. The CDR3 sequence is CASSPTGVEQYF. The CDR3, as DNA: TGTGCCAGCAGCCCTACAGGGGTCGAGCAGTACTTC.

This clonotype was detected ten times or more. The rearrangement joins TRBV7-8 to TRBJ1-2, with 8 positions matching TRBD1. Looked up from germline, CDR1 is SGHVS and CDR2 is FQNEAQ. The CDR3 spans 14 residues. J lost 5 bases, V lost 0 bases, and 2 bases had no gene match. In DNA, the CDR3 is TGTGCCAGCAGCTTAGCTACAGGGGGTTATGGCTACACCTTC. Translation gives CASSLATGGYGYTF.

This clonotype was counted between two and nine times. This chain links TRBV2 with TRBJ1-1; D gene ambiguous. The germline CDR1 and CDR2 sequences are SNHLY and FYNNEI. V gave up 7 bases and J gave up 5 bases, with 8 bases separating them. CDR3 size: 11 residues. CDR3 sequence: CASIGGTEAFF. The CDR3, as DNA: TGTGCCAGCATCGGAGGGACTGAAGCTTTCTTT.

Only a few counts were recorded for this clonotype. This chain joins TRBV12-3 or TRBV12-4 and TRBJ2-3, with 15 nucleotides matching TRBD2. The CDR3 extends over 18 amino acids. V trimming: 4 bases; J trimming: 2 bases; junction bases outside the gene matches: 7. In DNA, the CDR3 is TGTGCCAGCAGTTCCGGGACTAGCGGGGGGCCCCTCACAGATACGCAGTATTTT. Translation: CASSSGTSGGPLTDTQYF.

This clonotype was counted between two and nine times. This chain uses TRBV7-6 with TRBJ1-2, with 7 bases that match TRBD1. This CDR3 spans 13 amino acids. The trim removed 11 bases at V and 0 bases at J, leaving 6 bases unmatched. CDR1 is SGHVS and CDR2 is FNYEAQ in the germline V gene. The CDR3 sequence: CAVAGGANYGYTF. DNA for the CDR3: TGTGCCGTAGCAGGGGGAGCTAACTATGGCTACACCTTC.

The rearrangement uses TRBV28 and TRBJ2-1; D unclear. CDR1 and CDR2 from the germline V gene are MDHEN and SYDVKM. The V and J ends lost 10 bases and 9 bases respectively, with 13 bases between them. This CDR3 contains 11 residues. The chain's CDR3 is CATIRSGEQFF. DNA of the CDR3: TGTGCCACCATCAGGAGTGGTGAGCAGTTCTTC.

This clonotype was detected ten times or more. Compared with germline, one end of the junction differs, possibly owing to a read error. This sequence joins TRBV7-2 and TRBJ2-2; weak D call: TRBD2 (5 bases). CDR1 is SGHTA and CDR2 is FQGNSA in the germline V gene. This CDR3 region has 15 residues. The CDR3 protein is CASSLVVGNAGELFF. CDR3 DNA: TGTGCCAGCAGCTTAGTTGTCGGGAACGCCGGGGAGCTGTTTTTT.

The sample holds many counts of this clonotype. V usage is TRBV6-2 or TRBV6-3 and J usage is TRBJ2-1; tentatively, D is TRBD2 (6 bases). V lost 0 bases and J 4 bases, leaving 13 bases between the germline ends. This CDR3 is built from 16 residues. The V gene's germline CDR1 is MNHEY and CDR2 SVGEGT. The CDR3, as DNA: TGTGCCAGCAGTTACTCCGCCGTCGGGGGATACAATGAGCAGTTCTTC. Amino acid sequence: CASSYSAVGGYNEQFF.

In its sample, this clonotype was seen many times. This sequence joins TRBV7-6 and TRBJ2-7, with TRBD1 as a possible D gene (6 bases). CDR3 size: 15 residues. Per germline, CDR1 SGHVS and CDR2 FNYEAQ. V shed 8 bases and J shed 5 bases, with 22 bases lying between them. The CDR3 DNA reads TGTGCCAGCGTAGACCGAGCCGGGACAATCCACGAGCAGTACTTC. This encodes CASVDRAGTIHEQYF.

Many counts were recorded for this clonotype. Here the CDR3 DNA reads TGTGCCAGCACCATTCACCGTTCTCCGGGACAGGGCTACCAAGAGACCCAGTACTTC. It encodes CASTIHRSPGQGYQETQYF. The chain has TRBV7-9 and TRBJ2-5, with 9 bases lining up with TRBD1. Germline CDR1 SEHNR, CDR2 FQNEAQ (reference sequence). The ends lost 7 bases at V and 0 bases at J; junction bases unmatched: 18. The CDR3 consists of 19 residues.

The rearrangement links TRBV4-1 to TRBJ2-7; 10 nucleotides align to TRBD2. The V gene end was trimmed by 3 bases and the J gene end by 2 bases; junction bases not matched to a gene: 13. CDR1 and CDR2 (germline): MGHRA, YSYEKL. The CDR3 has 18 residues. The DNA for the CDR3 is TGCGCCAGCAGCCAGGGAGCGGGGGGGGTACAGGGGGCCTACGAGCAGTACTTC. It specifies CASSQGAGGVQGAYEQYF.

Here the CDR3 DNA reads TGTGCCAGCAGCTTTTGGACGGGGGAAGATACGCAGTATTTT. Amino acids: CASSFWTGEDTQYF. This chain uses TRBV7-9 with TRBJ2-3, with D possibly being TRBD2 (6 bases). The CDR3 is 14 amino acids. Between the trimmed V and J ends, which lost 3 bases and 5 bases, there was a span of 12 bases. CDR1 is SEHNR, CDR2 FQNEAQ, per germline (reference sequence).

The chain recombines TRBV11-2 with TRBJ1-4; D possibly corresponds to TRBD1 (5 bases). Trimming shortened V by 2 bases and J by 8 bases, and 12 bases separated the two germline ends. CDR1 SGHAT and CDR2 FQNNGV come from the germline V gene. This CDR3 has 14 amino acids. The CDR3 protein is CASSLQGPGEKLFF. The CDR3 bases are TGTGCCAGCAGCTTACAGGGACCTGGGGAAAAACTGTTTTTT.

This clonotype was counted at least ten times. The V and J genes are TRBV4-1 and TRBJ2-7, with D unclear. The germline CDR1 and CDR2 sequences are MGHRA and YSYEKL. This CDR3 is 11 amino acids long. V dropped 2 bases and J dropped 3 bases, with 2 bases sitting between them. This CDR3 reads CASSQNYEQYF. CDR3 DNA: TGCGCCAGCAGCCAAAACTACGAGCAGTACTTC.

This clonotype was counted only a few times. The chain joins TRBV7-8 to TRBJ2-3; 10 nucleotides match TRBD2. The V gene end was trimmed by 5 bases and the J gene end by 0 bases; junction bases not matched to a gene: 5. The length of the CDR3 is 16 residues. Germline V gene data show CDR1 as SGHVS and CDR2 as FQNEAQ. The chain's CDR3 is CASSHQAGGSTDTQYF. In DNA form, the CDR3 reads TGTGCCAGCAGCCACCAAGCGGGGGGGAGCACAGATACGCAGTATTTT.

The chain has TRBV19 and TRBJ1-2, with D perhaps TRBD1 (5 bases). Germline assignment: CDR1 LNHDA and CDR2 SQIVND (reference sequence). With 6 bases removed from V and 3 bases from J, the gap between germline ends came to 14 bases. This CDR3 has 14 residues. In DNA form, the CDR3 reads TGTGCCAGTAGCTTCGGGGGTGACTACTATGGCTACACCTTC. Protein sequence: CASSFGGDYYGYTF.

This clonotype was counted only a few times. The chain employs TRBV7-9 and TRBJ1-5; 12 bases are shared with TRBD1. The CDR3 has 15 amino acids. V shed 3 bases, J shed 6 bases, and the junction held 3 bases outside the gene matches. Looked up from germline, CDR1 is SEHNR and CDR2 is FQNEAQ (reference sequence). The CDR3 loop is CASSLGTGGPQPQHF. The CDR3 nucleotides are TGTGCCAGCAGCTTGGGGACAGGGGGCCCTCAGCCCCAGCATTTT.